These 15 T cell receptor beta chains were all obtained from the same sample, sequenced in a study of T cell responses to AZD1222 COVID-19 vaccine. Profiling relied on immunoSEQ multiplex PCR, and the TCRdb table lists in-frame clones only, not all of them. The sample gives 100,000 to 150,000 clones, 80% to 95% of which show up once; 1.1% is in the top ten. The source material was peripheral blood, sampled 28 days after the second AZD1222 dose. These receptors were obtained from an adult who received the AZD1222 COVID-19 vaccine.

V and J are TRBV28 and TRBJ2-7; 8 bases are shared with TRBD1. Germline-derived CDR1 and CDR2 are MDHEN and SYDVKM. The CDR3 extends over 19 amino acids. V lost 6 bases to trimming and J lost 4 bases; unmatched junction nucleotides: 23. DNA for the CDR3: TGTGCCAGCAGACCTCTTGGACAGGGTTCAACACCCCGCCTTTACGAGCAGTACTTC. It codes for CASRPLGQGSTPRLYEQYF. Full variable domain (outside the CDR3, taken from reference TRBV28 and TRBJ2-7): DVKVTQSSRYLVKRTGEKVFLECVQDMDHENMFWYRQDPGLGLRLIYFSYDVKMKEKGDIPEGYSVSREKKERFSLILESASTNQTSMYLCASRPLGQGSTPRLYEQYFGPGTRLTVT.

This clone was seen only a few times. The V gene is TRBV7-2, the J gene TRBJ2-5, with 7 bases matching TRBD2. Germline CDR1 and CDR2: SGHTA and FQGNSA. V dropped 2 bases and J dropped 5; count of bases not matched to a gene: 14. This CDR3 spans 17 amino acids. The CDR3 loop is CASSLLFRGESLETQYF. CDR3 DNA sequence: TGTGCCAGCAGCTTACTTTTCCGGGGGGAAAGTTTGGAGACCCAGTACTTC. The full variable domain, in which reference TRBV7-2 and TRBJ2-5 provide the parts outside the CDR3, is GAGVSQSPSNKVTEKGKDVELRCDPISGHTALYWYRQSLGQGLEFLIYFQGNSAPDKSGLPSDRFSAERTGGSVSTLTIQRTQQEDSAVYLCASSLLFRGESLETQYFGPGTRLLVL.

The V gene is TRBV7-3, the J gene TRBJ2-3, with 7 bases matching TRBD2. Germline V lookup: CDR1 SGHTA, CDR2 FQGTGA. This CDR3 spans 16 amino acids. The J segment lost 2 bases and the V segment lost 1 base, leaving 6 bases of the junction unmatched. The CDR3 nucleotides read TGTGCCAGCAGCTTAAACCCCAGCGGGAACACAGATACGCAGTATTTT. This sequence encodes CASSLNPSGNTDTQYF.

The chain employs TRBV5-1 and TRBJ2-5, with a tentative D call TRBD1 (6 bases). Germline values: CDR1 SGHRS, CDR2 YFSETQ. V gave up 4 bases and J gave up 0 bases, with 10 bases separating them. CDR3 length equals 14 residues. The CDR3 here is CASSLTGYQETQYF. CDR3 in DNA: TGCGCCAGCAGCCTCACAGGGTACCAAGAGACCCAGTACTTC.

The rearrangement joins TRBV30 to TRBJ1-5; TRBD1 agrees at 7 bases. Germline CDR1 GTSNPN, CDR2 SVGIG (reference sequence). The CDR3 is 14 residues long. J gave up 6 bases and V 0 bases, and 5 bases lay outside the gene matches. The CDR3 DNA is TGTGCCTGGAGTGTAGACAGGGTTGCTCAGCCCCAGCATTTT. Protein: CAWSVDRVAQPQHF.

CDR3 residues: CASSPRSSGGQDTQYF. As DNA, the CDR3 is TGTGCCAGCTCACCACGCAGTAGCGGGGGGCAGGATACGCAGTATTTT. The chain recombines TRBV18 with TRBJ2-3; 10 bases are shared with TRBD2. The CDR3 totals 16 residues. Per the germline V gene, CDR1 is KGHSH and CDR2 is LQKENI. The trim removed 1 base at V and 6 bases at J, leaving 7 bases unmatched.

V usage is TRBV12-3 or TRBV12-4 and J usage is TRBJ2-5; D might be TRBD1 (5 bases). Deletions cut 5 bases from V and 7 bases from J, with 8 bases between. The CDR3 spans 11 residues. The CDR3 reads CASSTQGTQYF. For the CDR3, the DNA is TGTGCCAGCAGTACCCAGGGGACCCAGTACTTC.

The chain uses TRBV19 and TRBJ1-6; D is unresolved. CDR1 and CDR2 (germline): LNHDA, SQIVND (reference sequence). Trimming pared 5 bases from V and 5 bases from J, leaving 13 bases between. This CDR3 has 15 amino acids. This CDR3 is CASSPNWADNSPLHF. The CDR3 nucleotides are TGTGCCAGTAGTCCCAACTGGGCAGATAATTCACCCCTCCACTTT.

This rearrangement joins TRBV7-2 to TRBJ2-5; TRBD2 matches at 10 bases. The ends lost 2 bases at V and 2 bases at J; junction bases unmatched: 5. Per germline, CDR1 SGHTA and CDR2 FQGNSA. This CDR3 has 16 amino acids. CDR3 DNA sequence: TGTGCCAGCAGCTTATGGACTAGCGGTTATCAAGAGACCCAGTACTTC. As protein: CASSLWTSGYQETQYF.

This clone occurred once. The chain joins TRBV27 to TRBJ2-1; D call uncertain. CDR1 and CDR2 (germline): MNHEY, SMNVEV (reference sequence). V dropped 3 bases and J dropped 4 bases, with 7 bases sitting between them. The CDR3 totals 13 residues. The CDR3 DNA reads TGTGCCAGCAGTTTTCGTAGATACAATGAGCAGTTCTTC. Encoded protein: CASSFRRYNEQFF.

The gene calls are TRBV30 and TRBJ1-5; D uncertain. V was clipped by 0 bases and J by 6 bases, with 12 bases between them. The CDR3 covers 14 residues. In germline, CDR1 is GTSNPN, CDR2 SVGIG (reference sequence). The CDR3 DNA reads as TGTGCCTGGAGTGTAACCGGATCCGGTCAGCCCCAGCATTTT. Protein: CAWSVTGSGQPQHF.

This clone has more than one count but fewer than ten. This chain uses TRBV24-1 with TRBJ2-2; D is ambiguous. With 5 bases removed from V and 5 bases from J, the gap between germline ends came to 8 bases. The CDR3 length is 13 residues. CDR1 and CDR2 (germline): KGHDR, SFDVKD. The CDR3 region has the DNA TGTGCCACCAGTGTGGGTTCTACCGGGGAGCTGTTTTTT. Translating it yields CATSVGSTGELFF.

The J gene is TRBJ1-4, the V gene TRBV15; no clear D. The CDR3 is 14 residues long. The germline gives CDR1 LNHNV, CDR2 YYDKDF (reference sequence). The ends were cut back, 3 bases at V and 4 bases at J, with 9 bases in the middle. The CDR3 bases are TGTGCCACCAGCAGTGCGCCGGATAATGAAAAACTGTTTTTT. This gives the protein CATSSAPDNEKLFF.

The V and J genes are TRBV7-2 and TRBJ2-5; 9 bases match TRBD2. Trimming took 6 bases from V and 1 from J; bases not matched to a gene: 6. The CDR3 sequence is 15 residues long. Per the germline V gene, CDR1 is SGHTA and CDR2 is FQGNSA. CDR3 region: CASRQGLAPQETQYF. CDR3 DNA: TGTGCCAGCAGACAAGGACTAGCGCCCCAAGAGACCCAGTACTTC.

V usage is TRBV19 and J usage is TRBJ1-2, with no clear D. The CDR3 sequence is 15 residues long. The V gene's germline CDR1 is LNHDA and CDR2 SQIVND (reference sequence). V was cut by 5 bases and J by 4 bases, with 17 bases left in between. CDR3 residues: CASSPRLMSIYGYTF. The CDR3 region has the DNA TGTGCCAGTAGTCCCCGCTTGATGAGCATCTATGGCTACACCTTC.